Below, 30 T cell receptor beta chains from the same sample are listed, as sequenced in a study of lymphopenia after photon versus proton radiotherapy. Only in-frame clones appear in the TCRdb table, and some are missing; sequencing was by immunoSEQ multiplex PCR. The sample records roughly 58,000 clones, about nine tenths being singletons. The sequenced sample was peripheral blood, obtained from a patient treated with proton-based radiotherapy. The receptors were gathered from a man of 80 years or more with esophageal cancer.

The genes are TRBV9 and TRBJ1-1, with 7 bases lining up with TRBD1. CDR1 is SGDLS, CDR2 YYNGEE, per germline. Trimming cost V 3 bases and J 1 base; bases outside gene matches: 6. The CDR3 is 15 residues long. Here the CDR3 DNA reads TGTGCCAGCAGCGCATTGACAGGGTGGAACACTGAAGCTTTCTTT. This translates into CASSALTGWNTEAFF.

The V call is TRBV5-6, the J call TRBJ2-5; either TRBD1 or TRBD2 may fit D (5 bases each). Germline CDR1 SGHDT, CDR2 YYEEEE. Trimming shortened V by 0 bases and J by 3 bases, and 6 bases separated the two germline ends. The CDR3 is made up of 13 amino acids. CDR3 bases: TGTGCCAGCAGCTTGGTGGGGGAAGAGACCCAGTACTTC. Its translation: CASSLVGEETQYF.

V and J are TRBV5-1 and TRBJ2-5; 7 nucleotides agree with TRBD1. Per germline, CDR1 SGHRS and CDR2 YFSETQ. The CDR3 is made up of 16 amino acids. V lost 4 bases, J lost 3 bases, and 12 bases stayed unmatched. The DNA for the CDR3 is TGCGCCAGCAGCGCCAATCAGGGGGACGGGAAAGAGACCCAGTACTTC. Translating it yields CASSANQGDGKETQYF.

V and J are TRBV10-1 and TRBJ2-7, with TRBD1 matching 9 bases. CDR3 length: 13 residues. CDR1 WNHNN and CDR2 SYGVQD come from the germline V gene (reference sequence). V was clipped by 6 bases and J by 6 bases; unmatched bases: 6. The CDR3 loop reads CASSPGQGLEQYF. In nucleotides, the CDR3 is TGCGCCAGCAGCCCGGGACAGGGCCTCGAGCAGTACTTC.

The rearrangement joins TRBV9 to TRBJ1-1; D perhaps matches TRBD1 (5 bases). Trimming stripped 4 bases from V and 5 bases from J, with 21 bases between. CDR1 SGDLS and CDR2 YYNGEE come from the germline V gene. This CDR3 comprises 16 residues. CDR3 loop: CASSPNRGMGDTEAFF. CDR3 DNA: TGTGCCAGCAGCCCGAATCGGGGGATGGGTGATACTGAAGCTTTCTTT. The whole variable domain, remainder taken from reference TRBV9 and TRBJ1-1, is DSGVTQTPKHLITATGQRVTLRCSPRSGDLSVYWYQQSLDQGLQFLIQYYNGEERAKGNILERFSAQQFPDLHSELNLSSLELGDSALYFCASSPNRGMGDTEAFFGQGTRLTVV.

Regarding this clone: A junction end diverges from the germline sequence, so it may reflect a read error. J is TRBJ2-2 and V is TRBV7-9; 7 nucleotides align to TRBD1. The CDR3 loop spans 16 amino acids. From germline, CDR1 is SEHNR and CDR2 FQNEAQ (reference sequence). The chain's CDR3 is CASNFGRDSEHRGAVF. CDR3 in DNA: TGTGCCAGCAACTTCGGCCGGGACAGCGAACACCGGGGAGCTGTTTTT.

The rearrangement uses TRBV5-1 and TRBJ1-6; D is perhaps TRBD1 (6 bases). The germline V gene encodes CDR1 SGHRS and CDR2 YFSETQ. The CDR3 contains 15 residues. Trimming stripped 3 bases from V and 2 bases from J, with 9 bases between. In DNA form, the CDR3 reads TGCGCCAGCAGCTCGACAGGCCCCTATAATTCACCCCTCCACTTT. It yields the protein CASSSTGPYNSPLHF.

V and J are TRBV29-1 and TRBJ2-4; 11 nucleotides align to TRBD1. After removal of 3 bases from V and 8 bases from J, the junction contained 6 bases not matched to a gene. CDR1 is SQVTM and CDR2 is ANQGSEA in the germline V gene. The CDR3 is 14 residues long. The CDR3 nucleotides are TGCAGCGTTGACGCCGGGACAGGGGGGGACATTCAGTACTTC. This gives the protein CSVDAGTGGDIQYF.

This clone was observed a single time. The rearrangement links TRBV6-5 to TRBJ1-1; possibly TRBD1 for D (5 bases). Germline CDR1 is MNHEY and CDR2 is SVGAGI. This CDR3 has 12 amino acids. The germline V and J ends were trimmed by 0 bases and 11 bases, with 10 bases remaining between them. The CDR3 loop is CASSYSKGLAFF. DNA for the CDR3: TGTGCCAGCAGTTACTCGAAGGGGCTTGCTTTCTTT.

This sequence joins TRBV4-3 and TRBJ2-1, with D uncertain. Germline lookup yields CDR1 LGHNA and CDR2 YSLEER. V lost 1 base to trimming and J lost 7 bases, with 8 bases between them. The CDR3 runs 13 residues. DNA for the CDR3: TGCGCCAGCAGCCAAGTTTCGGGTAATGAGCAGTTCTTC. Amino acids: CASSQVSGNEQFF.

This clone was picked up a small number of times. CDR3 amino acids: CASSRGQVNTEAFF. The CDR3 region has the DNA TGCGCCAGCAGCCGGGGACAGGTGAACACTGAAGCTTTCTTT. The chain employs TRBV4-3 and TRBJ1-1, with TRBD1 identical over 8 bases. The CDR3 loop spans 14 amino acids. The ends lost 4 bases at V and 0 bases at J; junction bases unmatched: 1. In germline, CDR1 is LGHNA, CDR2 YSLEER.

V is TRBV7-3 and J is TRBJ2-7; TRBD2 agrees at 8 bases. Germline CDR1 and CDR2: SGHTA and FQGTGA. The J segment lost 5 bases and the V segment lost 2 bases, leaving 5 bases of the junction unmatched. The length of the CDR3 is 14 residues. CDR3 protein: CASSLDGGANEQYF. The CDR3 coding sequence is TGTGCCAGCAGCTTAGACGGGGGGGCCAACGAGCAGTACTTC. Based on the CDR3 plus reference TRBV7-3 and TRBJ2-7, the full variable domain is GAGVSQTPSNKVTEKGKYVELRCDPISGHTALYWYRQSLGQGPEFLIYFQGTGAADDSGLPNDRFFAVRPEGSVSTLKIQRTERGDSAVYLCASSLDGGANEQYFGPGTRLTVT.

This clone has just a few counts. The J gene is TRBJ2-1, the V gene TRBV7-2; D is uncertain. The CDR3 spans 13 residues. V was clipped by 2 bases and J by 4 bases, with 6 bases between them. Germline V CDR1 and CDR2: SGHTA, FQGNSA. In DNA, the CDR3 is TGTGCCAGCAGCTTACAATTATACAATGAGCAGTTCTTC. Its protein product is CASSLQLYNEQFF.

The J gene is TRBJ1-1, the V gene TRBV29-1; 8 bases line up with TRBD1. CDR3 length: 14 amino acids. The V gene's germline CDR1 is SQVTM and CDR2 ANQGSEA. Trimming at V came to 4 bases and at J to 4 bases, leaving 8 bases not matched to a gene. CDR3 sequence (DNA): TGCAGCGTTGCTTGGAACAGGGGGACCACTGAAGCTTTCTTT. This translates into CSVAWNRGTTEAFF.

V and J are TRBV7-8 and TRBJ1-2, with D possibly TRBD1 on 5 matching bases. V dropped 4 bases and J dropped 2 bases, with 11 bases sitting between them. The CDR3 extends over 14 amino acids. Germline V gene lookup returns CDR1 SGHVS and CDR2 FQNEAQ. The CDR3 coding sequence is TGTGCCAGCAGCTGGGACGCCAGGAACTATGGCTACACCTTC. This gives the protein CASSWDARNYGYTF. Variable domain in full (rest from reference TRBV7-8 and TRBJ1-2): GAGVSQSPRYKVAKRGQDVALRCDPISGHVSLFWYQQALGQGPEFLTYFQNEAQLDKSGLPSDRFFAERPEGSVSTLKIQRTQQEDSAVYLCASSWDARNYGYTFGSGTRLTVV.

The chain combines TRBV30 with TRBJ2-7, with TRBD1 as a possible D gene (5 bases). V was pared by 3 bases and J by 2 bases, with 11 bases between. The germline V gene has CDR1 GTSNPN and CDR2 SVGIG (reference sequence). This CDR3 comprises 13 residues. The CDR3 DNA follows: TGTGCCTGGAGACCCGACAGCACCTACGAGCAGTACTTC. Translation: CAWRPDSTYEQYF. The complete variable domain, with remaining parts taken from reference TRBV30 and TRBJ2-7, reads SQTIHQWPATLVQPVGSPLSLECTVEGTSNPNLYWYRQAAGRGLQLLFYSVGIGQISSEVPQNLSASRPQDRQFILSSKKLLLSDSGFYLCAWRPDSTYEQYFGPGTRLTVT.

In its sample, this clone ranks as medium-sized. This chain uses TRBV19 with TRBJ1-5; D uncertain. From germline, CDR1 is LNHDA and CDR2 SQIVND (reference sequence). Deletions cut 7 bases from V and 1 base from J, with 17 bases between. The CDR3 is made up of 16 amino acids. The CDR3 DNA follows: TGTGCCAGTAACGTATCAGGCAAATTCAGCAATCAGCCCCAGCATTTT. As protein: CASNVSGKFSNQPQHF.

The chain couples TRBV5-6 to TRBJ1-1; D call uncertain. This CDR3 spans 13 amino acids. The V gene lost 4 bases and the J gene lost 0 bases, with 7 bases spanning the gap. CDR1 and CDR2 from the germline V gene are SGHDT and YYEEEE. CDR3 in amino acids: CASSNVLNTEAFF. The CDR3 region has the DNA TGTGCCAGCAGCAACGTACTGAACACTGAAGCTTTCTTT.

V and J are TRBV7-9 and TRBJ2-1; 8 bases line up with TRBD2. The V segment lost 3 bases and the J segment 13 bases; nucleotides outside the gene matches: 17. The CDR3 has 16 amino acids. The germline CDR1 and CDR2 sequences are SEHNR and FQNEAQ (reference sequence). The CDR3 nucleotides are TGTGCCAGCAGCTTTGTCAGGACTAGCCTAGGGGGGGACCAGTTCTTC. As protein: CASSFVRTSLGGDQFF.

The chain combines TRBV7-2 with TRBJ1-1; TRBD1 agrees at 7 bases. Trimming took 4 bases from V and 5 from J; bases not matched to a gene: 10. Per germline, CDR1 SGHTA and CDR2 FQGNSA. CDR3 length: 15 residues. Here the CDR3 reads CASSSNRGPGTEAFF. CDR3 DNA sequence: TGTGCCAGCAGCTCCAACAGGGGCCCGGGGACTGAAGCTTTCTTT.

The rearrangement links TRBV5-1 to TRBJ2-5; a weak D match, TRBD1 (5 bases). The CDR3 length is 14 residues. Trimming stripped 1 base from V and 4 bases from J, with 11 bases between. Germline CDR1 SGHRS, CDR2 YFSETQ. In DNA, the CDR3 is TGCGCCAGCAGCTTGACAGGTTTGGGAGAGACCCAGTACTTC. It translates to CASSLTGLGETQYF.

The chain uses TRBV11-3 and TRBJ2-1; no clear D. With 5 bases removed from V and 6 bases from J, the gap between germline ends came to 14 bases. Germline loops: CDR1 SGHNT, CDR2 YENEEA. The CDR3 extends over 14 amino acids. As DNA, the CDR3 is TGTGCCAGCAGCGAAGTGGGGTCGCCCAATGAGCAGTTCTTC. Its translation: CASSEVGSPNEQFF.

The table lists this clone with a few counts. CDR3 DNA sequence: TGTGCCAGCAGCGTAGGCCAGTTTGGAAGCTACGAGCAGTACTTC. Its protein product is CASSVGQFGSYEQYF. The chain is built from TRBV9 and TRBJ2-7; no definite D call. The CDR3 is 15 residues long. Germline V gene lookup returns CDR1 SGDLS and CDR2 YYNGEE. The V end lost 0 bases, the J end lost 3 bases, and 13 bases lay between the germline ends.

The chain recombines TRBV18 with TRBJ2-2; D may be TRBD2 (6 bases). Trimming removed 1 base from V and 6 bases from J, with 15 bases in between. Per the germline V gene, CDR1 is KGHSH and CDR2 is LQKENI. The CDR3 consists of 16 residues. CDR3 loop: CASSPLGGEEAGELFF. DNA for the CDR3: TGTGCCAGCTCACCACTGGGCGGGGAAGAAGCCGGGGAGCTGTTTTTT. Using reference TRBV18 and TRBJ2-2 for the parts outside the CDR3, the full variable domain is NAGVMQNPRHLVRRRGQEARLRCSPMKGHSHVYWYRQLPEEGLKFMVYLQKENIIDESGMPKERFSAEFPKEGPSILRIQQVVRGDSAAYFCASSPLGGEEAGELFFGEGSRLTVL.

The rearrangement joins TRBV9 to TRBJ2-5; 7 nucleotides line up with TRBD2. The trim removed 4 bases at V and 1 base at J, leaving 1 base unmatched. CDR3 length: 13 amino acids. The germline V gene encodes CDR1 SGDLS and CDR2 YYNGEE. The CDR3: CASSLAAQETQYF. The CDR3 nucleotides are TGTGCCAGCAGCCTAGCGGCCCAAGAGACCCAGTACTTC.

The chain combines TRBV27 with TRBJ2-5; unclear D gene. The end of the DNA is better explained by TRBJ2-7, so the J call may be wrong. Germline V lookup: CDR1 MNHEY, CDR2 SMNVEV (reference sequence). CDR3 length: 13 amino acids. CDR3 nucleotides: TGTGCCAGCAGTTTATCGATACCATACGAGCAGTACTTC. The encoded protein is CASSLSIPYEQYF.

This chain joins TRBV14 and TRBJ2-7; D is unresolved. The CDR3 has 15 amino acids. The germline CDR1 and CDR2 sequences are SGHDN and FVKESK. The ends were cut back, 4 bases at V and 0 bases at J, with 13 bases in the middle. The CDR3, as DNA: TGTGCCAGCAGCCCGCGATCGGCGCCCTCCTACGAGCAGTACTTC. It specifies CASSPRSAPSYEQYF.

This clone was counted a single time. The rearrangement joins TRBV6-6 to TRBJ2-5, with 10 bases fitting TRBD1. Germline values: CDR1 MNHNY, CDR2 SVGAGI (reference sequence). The CDR3 is made up of 14 amino acids. V trimming: 5 bases; J trimming: 4 bases; junction bases outside the gene matches: 4. The CDR3 region has the DNA TGTGCCAGCAGTCCGGGACAGGGGCTAGAGACCCAGTACTTC. Amino acids: CASSPGQGLETQYF.

The chain is built from TRBV7-9 and TRBJ2-2; D might be TRBD1 (5 bases). Germline V CDR1 and CDR2: SEHNR, FQNEAQ (reference sequence). CDR3 length equals 15 residues. V gave up 3 bases and J gave up 4 bases, with 12 bases separating them. The CDR3 nucleotides read TGTGCCAGCAGCTTGCGGTCAGGGTTCACCGGGGAGCTGTTTTTT. Translated, it gives CASSLRSGFTGELFF.

This clone was recorded a few times. This chain links TRBV7-6 with TRBJ1-2, with 7 nucleotides matching TRBD1. The CDR3 runs to 15 residues. Per the germline V gene, CDR1 is SGHVS and CDR2 is FNYEAQ. V was clipped by 1 base and J by 7 bases; unmatched bases: 9. CDR3: CASSLDVRGKLGYTF. The CDR3 coding sequence is TGTGCCAGCAGCTTAGACGTCAGGGGGAAGCTTGGCTACACCTTC.